Listed below are T cell receptor beta chains from one sample, sequenced in a study of blood T cell repertoires in COVID-19. The table came from immunoSEQ multiplex PCR; TCRdb's copy has only in-frame clones and leaves some out. Here the sample spans 400,000 to 450,000 clones, approximately 88% being singletons. What was sequenced was peripheral blood. Receptor source: a woman aged 50 to 60 with COVID-19, enrolled during active disease. The CDR3 runs from the conserved cysteine through the conserved F or W. Each record gives: D gene, V gene, clone size, J gene, CDR3 protein, CDR3 DNA. D genes are given only for firm matches. Size values are once, few and many counts, or a class for expanded clones, and some rows have none.

>-|TRBV30|-|TRBJ1-3
CAWGARVSGNTIYF
TGTGCCTGGGGCGCCAGGGTGTCTGGAAACACCATATATTTT
>TRBD1|TRBV7-3|-|TRBJ1-1
CASSLTATGRAFF
TGTGCCAGCAGCCTCACAGCGACAGGGAGAGCTTTCTTT
>-|TRBV15|-|TRBJ2-5
CATSGGLGRYQETQYF
TGTGCCACCAGCGGGGGCTTAGGACGGTACCAAGAGACCCAGTACTTC
>-|TRBV11-1|once|TRBJ1-4
CASSLNDARELFF
TGTGCCAGCAGCTTAAACGATGCGCGAGAGCTGTTTTTT
>-|TRBV3-1/TRBV3-2|-|TRBJ2-7
CASSPDRQWPSDEQYF
TGTGCCAGCAGCCCCGACCGACAGTGGCCCTCGGACGAGCAGTACTTC
>-|TRBV12-5|-|TRBJ1-6
CASGLMAVGVSSPLHF
TGTGCTAGTGGTTTGATGGCGGTCGGAGTCAGCTCACCCCTCCACTTT
>TRBD1|TRBV6-1|-|TRBJ1-2
CASSANDREVGYGYTF
TGTGCCAGCAGTGCCAACGACAGGGAAGTGGGCTATGGCTACACCTTC
>-|TRBV7-6|-|TRBJ2-3
CASSLSTGPATDTQYF
TGTGCCAGCAGCTTATCCACAGGACCCGCGACGGATACGCAGTATTTT
>TRBD2|TRBV6-4|-|TRBJ2-1
CASSPRSSGAGEQFF
TGTGCCAGCAGCCCCCGTTCTAGCGGGGCGGGTGAGCAGTTCTTC
>TRBD1|TRBV2|few|TRBJ1-1
CASSLDRGWTEAFF
TGTGCCAGCAGCCTAGACAGGGGTTGGACTGAAGCTTTCTTT
>-|TRBV3-1/TRBV3-2|-|TRBJ2-7
CASSQDPGQVYEQYF
TGTGCCAGCAGCCAAGACCCCGGACAAGTCTACGAGCAGTACTTC
>-|TRBV11-2|-|TRBJ1-4
CASTPGGKLFF
TGTGCCAGCACCCCTGGGGGGAAACTGTTTTTT
>TRBD1|TRBV2|-|TRBJ1-2
CASSGDGTANYGYTF
TGTGCCAGCAGCGGCGACGGGACAGCTAACTATGGCTACACCTTC
>TRBD1|TRBV13|-|TRBJ1-1
CASPGTGGTEAFF
TGTGCCAGCCCTGGGACAGGGGGCACTGAAGCTTTCTTT
>-|TRBV5-6|-|TRBJ2-7
CASSLGGRVYEQYF
TGTGCCAGCAGCTTGGGGGGCAGGGTGTACGAGCAGTACTTC